The rows below give T cell receptor beta chains drawn from one sample of a study of T-cell reconstitution after alpha-beta-depleted transplantation in children. Each CDR3 protein gets one entry after TCRdb re-called the PCR reads with MiXCR. The data hold 700,000 to 950,000 distinct CDR3 sequences, with about 15% observed a single time. The specimen comprised PBMCs, mostly from graft donor cells, sampled 360 days after TCRalphabeta/CD19-depleted stem cell transplant. The origin of the receptors is a male patient under 18 who had a stem cell transplant for acute lymphoblastic leukemia, so the T cells may come from the graft donor. Each CDR3 is given with its conserved first and last residue. The D gene is left open where the match is weak.

d_gene	v_gene	len	j_gene	CDR3aa
-	TRBV6-2/TRBV6-3	14	TRBJ1-5	CASSYPRYNQPQHF
-	TRBV7-8	16	TRBJ1-2	CASSLPRGNSNYGYTF
TRBD2	TRBV10-1	15	TRBJ2-2	CASSDSGRRPGELFF
-	TRBV24-1	17	TRBJ2-3	CATSDPRTRGITDTQYF
TRBD2	TRBV4-1	17	TRBJ2-2	CASSPSGAGVRTGELFF
-	TRBV4-1	15	TRBJ2-2	CASSQGSGTTGELFF
TRBD2	TRBV4-1	15	TRBJ2-1	CASSLRGGRYNEQFF
TRBD2	TRBV7-9	15	TRBJ2-1	CASSLGDGRGYEQFF
TRBD1	TRBV27	16	TRBJ2-2	CASSPLWAGGTGELFF
-	TRBV29-1	14	TRBJ1-2	CSVVGRHANYGYTF
-	TRBV15	17	TRBJ1-5	CATSRYGGGISNQPQHF
-	TRBV29-1	13	TRBJ2-4	CSVEGDPKNIQYF
TRBD2	TRBV4-1	15	TRBJ2-2	CASSQRGSGTGELFF
-	TRBV15	13	TRBJ2-7	CATRAGGSYEQYF
TRBD1	TRBV24-1	13	TRBJ2-7	CATSDPDRVEQYF
-	TRBV5-1	12	TRBJ2-3	CASSPDRPRQYF